These 28 T cell receptor beta chains came from one sample sequenced in a study of cytomegalovirus exposure and HLA in healthy donors. Amplification used 60 Vbeta primers and 13 Jbeta primers. TCRdb's table, derived via immunoSEQ multiplex PCR, lists solely in-frame clones and lacks some. This table holds some 130,000 clones, approximately 61% found once. The sequenced material came from PBMCs. All receptors derive from a young man in good health and CMV-seropositive.

The CDR3 region is CASSLVGGLGNTIYF. In nucleotides, the CDR3 is TGTGCCAGCTCACTCGTCGGAGGGCTCGGAAACACCATATATTTT. The J gene is TRBJ1-3, the V gene TRBV18; D uncertain. Germline CDR1 is KGHSH and CDR2 is LQKENI. V lost 4 bases and J lost 4, with 14 bases in between. CDR3 length: 15 residues.

This sequence joins TRBV18 and TRBJ1-2; 8 bases are a match to TRBD1. The CDR3 contains 14 residues. V was clipped by 4 bases and J by 5 bases; unmatched bases: 6. Germline CDR1 reads KGHSH; CDR2 reads LQKENI. CDR3: CASSRAGGEYGYTF. CDR3 DNA: TGTGCCAGCTCACGGGCAGGGGGCGAATATGGCTACACCTTC.

The chain uses TRBV28 and TRBJ2-5; weak D call: TRBD1 (5 bases). This CDR3 contains 16 residues. CDR1 is MDHEN, CDR2 SYDVKM, per germline. The ends were cut back, 3 bases at V and 0 bases at J, with 14 bases in the middle. CDR3 sequence: CASSFWWGSDQETQYF. The CDR3 DNA is TGTGCCAGCAGTTTTTGGTGGGGCTCTGACCAAGAGACCCAGTACTTC.

This chain connects TRBV5-1 to TRBJ2-7; tentative D call: TRBD1 (6 bases). Germline-derived CDR1 and CDR2 are SGHRS and YFSETQ. V lost 0 bases and J lost 4, with 14 bases in between. This CDR3 is 15 amino acids long. The CDR3 DNA follows: TGCGCCAGCAGCTTGGAACAGGGAGTTCCTTACGAGCAGTACTTC. Its protein product is CASSLEQGVPYEQYF. Full variable domain (remainder filled in from reference TRBV5-1 and TRBJ2-7): KAGVTQTPRYLIKTRGQQVTLSCSPISGHRSVSWYQQTPGQGLQFLFEYFSETQRNKGNFPGRFSGRQFSNSRSEMNVSTLELGDSALYLCASSLEQGVPYEQYFGPGTRLTVT.

In this sample, this clone turned up once. The rearrangement joins TRBV11-3 to TRBJ2-5; possibly TRBD1 for D (5 bases). CDR1 is SGHNT and CDR2 is YENEEA in the germline V gene. The CDR3 consists of 13 residues. The V gene lost 4 bases and the J gene lost 4 bases, with 10 bases spanning the gap. The CDR3 region has the DNA TGTGCCAGCAGCTCAGGGCTGCTAGAGACCCAGTACTTC. Protein product: CASSSGLLETQYF. Supplemented by reference TRBV11-3 and TRBJ2-5, the full variable domain reads EAGVVQSPRYKIIEKKQPVAFWCNPISGHNTLYWYLQNLGQGPELLIRYENEEAVDDSQLPKDRFSAERLKGVDSTLKIQPAELGDSAVYLCASSSGLLETQYFGPGTRLLVL.

The chain has TRBV2 and TRBJ2-6; no definite D call. The CDR3 sequence is 14 residues long. From germline, CDR1 is SNHLY and CDR2 FYNNEI. Trimming shortened V by 6 bases and J by 0 bases, and 6 bases separated the two germline ends. As DNA, the CDR3 is TGTGCCAGCAGGAAGAGCTCTGGGGCCAACGTCCTGACTTTC. Translation: CASRKSSGANVLTF. Full variable domain (remainder filled in from reference TRBV2 and TRBJ2-6): EPEVTQTPSHQVTQMGQEVILRCVPISNHLYFYWYRQILGQKVEFLVSFYNNEISEKSEIFDDQFSVERPDGSNFTLKIRSTKLEDSAMYFCASRKSSGANVLTFGAGSRLTVL.

V is TRBV7-9 and J is TRBJ1-3, with D unclear. V lost 5 bases, J lost 2 bases, and 7 bases lay in between. From germline, CDR1 is SEHNR and CDR2 FQNEAQ (reference sequence). The CDR3 covers 13 residues. The CDR3 nucleotides read TGTGCCAGCAGCACAGAAGCTGGAAACACCATATATTTT. This codes for CASSTEAGNTIYF.

The chain combines TRBV5-5 with TRBJ2-1, with unresolved D. CDR3 length: 16 amino acids. Germline CDR1 reads SGHKS; CDR2 reads YYEKEE (reference sequence). Trimming left V 0 bases short and J 0 bases short, with 10 bases between. In nucleotides, the CDR3 is TGTGCCAGCAGCTTGGTGGCAACCAGCTCCTACAATGAGCAGTTCTTC. It specifies CASSLVATSSYNEQFF.

This sequence joins TRBV7-2 and TRBJ2-7; D is unresolved. V lost 3 bases and J 2 bases, leaving 14 bases between the germline ends. This CDR3 is 15 amino acids long. The germline gives CDR1 SGHTA, CDR2 FQGNSA. The chain's CDR3 is CASSFGYRRTYEQYF. The DNA of the CDR3 is TGTGCCAGCAGCTTCGGTTACAGAAGGACCTACGAGCAGTACTTC.

This chain links TRBV29-1 with TRBJ2-7, with 14 bases fitting TRBD2. After removal of 6 bases from V and 4 bases from J, the junction contained 2 bases not matched to a gene. Germline CDR1 reads SQVTM; CDR2 reads ANQGSEA. The CDR3 has 13 amino acids. The CDR3 here is CSVRTSGGYEQYF. DNA of the CDR3: TGCAGCGTGAGGACTAGCGGGGGGTACGAGCAGTACTTC.

A word on this clone: At one end, the junction sequence differs from germline, possibly due to a read error. This chain uses TRBV7-9 with TRBJ2-7, with TRBD1 identical over 11 bases. The germline gives CDR1 SEHNR, CDR2 FQNEAQ (reference sequence). The CDR3 covers 15 residues. Here the CDR3 reads CSSSLARGQGVEQYF. Written as DNA, the CDR3 is TGTTCCAGCAGCTTAGCACGGGGACAGGGGGTCGAGCAGTACTTC.

With respect to this clone: One end of the junction varies from germline; a read error may be responsible. The rearrangement links TRBV7-7 to TRBJ1-6, with 9 nucleotides matching TRBD1. Germline V gene sequence: CDR1 SSHAT, CDR2 FNYEAQ (reference sequence). CDR3 length equals 13 residues. The CDR3 here is CASSLGQGSPLHF. DNA of the CDR3: TGTGCTAGCAGCCTGGGACAGGGTTCACCCCTCCACTTT.

This rearrangement joins TRBV6-5 to TRBJ1-2; possible D gene TRBD1, 5 bases. V was cut by 5 bases and J by 6 bases, with 10 bases left in between. From germline, CDR1 is MNHEY and CDR2 SVGAGI. The CDR3 is 12 residues long. The CDR3 loop is CASSPTGHGYTF. The DNA of the CDR3 is TGTGCCAGCAGTCCCACAGGTCATGGCTACACCTTC.

V gene TRBV6-5 combines with J gene TRBJ2-1; TRBD2 agrees at 7 bases. CDR1 is MNHEY, CDR2 SVGAGI, per germline. The CDR3 totals 15 residues. Trimming cost V 3 bases and J 4 bases; bases outside gene matches: 6. The CDR3 nucleotides are TGTGCCAGCAGTTATCGGGCTAGCGGTTACAATGAGCAGTTCTTC. Protein: CASSYRASGYNEQFF.

There are a few counts of this clone. V usage is TRBV5-1 and J usage is TRBJ1-1; D gene unclear. The CDR3 sequence is 13 residues long. Trimming left V 4 bases short and J 3 bases short, with 10 bases between. CDR1 is SGHRS, CDR2 YFSETQ, per germline. The CDR3 region is CASSELIDTEAFF. CDR3 nucleotides: TGCGCCAGCAGCGAGTTGATAGACACTGAAGCTTTCTTT.

This chain joins TRBV5-1 and TRBJ1-1, with TRBD1 matching over 8 bases. The CDR3 consists of 19 residues. V lost 4 bases, J lost 3 bases, and 20 bases stayed unmatched. CDR1 and CDR2 from the germline V gene are SGHRS and YFSETQ. CDR3 nucleotide sequence: TGCGCCAGCAGCCCGGGAGGCCCAGGGGGCGCGGTTTACTACACTGAAGCTTTCTTT. This gives the protein CASSPGGPGGAVYYTEAFF.

This sequence joins TRBV19 and TRBJ1-1; D unclear. This CDR3 is 14 amino acids long. V lost 2 bases and J lost 1, with 8 bases in between. Germline CDR1 and CDR2: LNHDA and SQIVND (reference sequence). CDR3 sequence (DNA): TGTGCCAGTAGTATAATTTCGGGGAACACTGAAGCTTTCTTT. Protein product: CASSIISGNTEAFF.

The rearrangement links TRBV4-3 to TRBJ2-3; 10 bases agree with TRBD2. The germline CDR1 and CDR2 sequences are LGHNA and YSLEER. J was trimmed by 3 bases and V by 2 bases; bases with no gene match: 8. The length of the CDR3 is 17 residues. The CDR3 loop reads CASSQRGLAGETDTQYF. The CDR3 nucleotides read TGCGCCAGCAGCCAAAGGGGGCTAGCGGGAGAGACAGATACGCAGTATTTT.

This clone has a handful of counts. This chain connects TRBV6-6 to TRBJ2-2; TRBD2 is a possible D gene (5 bases). Germline V gives CDR1 MNHNY, CDR2 SVGAGI (reference sequence). The CDR3 covers 14 residues. V shed 6 bases and J shed 9 bases, with 17 bases lying between them. The DNA for the CDR3 is TGTGCCAGCAGCCGACTCGCGGGTTTCAGGGAGCTGTTTTTT. Translation gives CASSRLAGFRELFF.

V and J are TRBV10-3 and TRBJ2-1, with D tentatively TRBD2 (5 bases). Looked up from germline, CDR1 is ENHRY and CDR2 is SYGVKD. V shed 4 bases and J shed 8 bases, with 21 bases lying between them. This CDR3 comprises 16 residues. CDR3 nucleotide sequence: TGTGCCATCAGTGGCTCGGATCAAGGCGGGTCCCATGAGCAGTTCTTC. Protein product: CAISGSDQGGSHEQFF.

In its sample, this clone was seen a few times. The CDR3 here is CASSHFRVGNQPQHF. CDR3 in DNA: TGTGCCAGCAGTCACTTTCGGGTTGGTAATCAGCCCCAGCATTTT. V gene TRBV28 combines with J gene TRBJ1-5; no firm D call. From germline, CDR1 is MDHEN and CDR2 SYDVKM. The CDR3 runs 15 residues. Between the trimmed V and J ends, which lost 5 bases and 4 bases, there was a span of 15 bases.

This sequence joins TRBV10-1 and TRBJ2-3; 11 bases align to TRBD1. The CDR3 length is 18 residues. The J segment lost 0 bases and the V segment lost 1 base, leaving 6 bases of the junction unmatched. Germline lookup yields CDR1 WNHNN and CDR2 SYGVQD (reference sequence). CDR3 nucleotide sequence: TGCGCCAGCAGTGAGTTTGGGACAGGGGGTGTGAGCACAGATACGCAGTATTTT. Translation gives CASSEFGTGGVSTDTQYF.

The table lists this clone with a count of one. This chain joins TRBV29-1 and TRBJ2-1, with TRBD2 matching 7 bases. Trimming at V came to 7 bases and at J to 4 bases, leaving 7 bases not matched to a gene. Germline V gene sequence: CDR1 SQVTM, CDR2 ANQGSEA. CDR3 length: 13 amino acids. The CDR3 spells CSATSVLYNEQFF. CDR3 sequence (DNA): TGCAGCGCTACTAGCGTCTTATACAATGAGCAGTTCTTC.

In its sample, this clone was seen once. J is TRBJ2-2 and V is TRBV7-3, with D possibly matching TRBD2 (6 bases). The CDR3 is made up of 17 amino acids. Trimming stripped 4 bases from V and 2 bases from J, with 17 bases between. Germline lookup yields CDR1 SGHTA and CDR2 FQGTGA. The CDR3 loop is CASSSVSGRQNTGELFF. The CDR3 nucleotides are TGTGCCAGCAGCTCGGTAAGTGGGAGGCAAAACACCGGGGAGCTGTTTTTT. The whole variable domain, remainder taken from reference TRBV7-3 and TRBJ2-2, is GAGVSQTPSNKVTEKGKYVELRCDPISGHTALYWYRQSLGQGPEFLIYFQGTGAADDSGLPNDRFFAVRPEGSVSTLKIQRTERGDSAVYLCASSSVSGRQNTGELFFGEGSRLTVL.

This clone was seen only a few times. The V and J genes are TRBV19 and TRBJ2-1, with a possible D match to TRBD2 (5 bases). Between the trimmed V and J ends, which lost 4 bases and 2 bases, there was a span of 12 bases. CDR3 length equals 15 residues. Germline assignment: CDR1 LNHDA and CDR2 SQIVND (reference sequence). The DNA for the CDR3 is TGTGCCAGTAGTAAGAAAGGCGGGCCCTACAATGAGCAGTTCTTC. Amino acids: CASSKKGGPYNEQFF.

This clone has more than one count but fewer than ten. V usage is TRBV5-1 and J usage is TRBJ2-5; TRBD1 aligns across 9 bases. The DNA matches TRBJ2-7 better at its end, which makes the J call doubtful. This CDR3 region has 15 residues. Germline-derived CDR1 and CDR2 are SGHRS and YFSETQ. The CDR3 protein is CASSSGQGRGYEQYF. CDR3 bases: TGCGCCAGCAGCTCCGGACAGGGGAGGGGGTACGAGCAGTACTTC.

The chain employs TRBV5-4 and TRBJ2-7; 7 bases are a match to TRBD2. Per the germline V gene, CDR1 is SGHNT and CDR2 is YYREEE (reference sequence). V shed 4 bases and J 3 bases; nucleotides not matched to a gene: 10. The CDR3 has 15 amino acids. CDR3 protein: CASSLGSSGVYEQYF. In DNA form, the CDR3 reads TGTGCCAGCAGCCTGGGGTCTAGCGGAGTCTACGAGCAGTACTTC.

Concerning this clone: This sample also contains other DNA sequences that code for the same CDR3. The chain is built from TRBV6-6 and TRBJ2-5; weak D call: TRBD2 (6 bases). Trimming cost V 6 bases and J 2 bases, with 10 bases left between them. Germline assignment: CDR1 MNHNY and CDR2 SVGAGI (reference sequence). This CDR3 is 13 amino acids long. The CDR3 region has the DNA TGTGCCAGCAGCATAGCGGAACAAGAGACCCAGTACTTC. The encoded protein is CASSIAEQETQYF.